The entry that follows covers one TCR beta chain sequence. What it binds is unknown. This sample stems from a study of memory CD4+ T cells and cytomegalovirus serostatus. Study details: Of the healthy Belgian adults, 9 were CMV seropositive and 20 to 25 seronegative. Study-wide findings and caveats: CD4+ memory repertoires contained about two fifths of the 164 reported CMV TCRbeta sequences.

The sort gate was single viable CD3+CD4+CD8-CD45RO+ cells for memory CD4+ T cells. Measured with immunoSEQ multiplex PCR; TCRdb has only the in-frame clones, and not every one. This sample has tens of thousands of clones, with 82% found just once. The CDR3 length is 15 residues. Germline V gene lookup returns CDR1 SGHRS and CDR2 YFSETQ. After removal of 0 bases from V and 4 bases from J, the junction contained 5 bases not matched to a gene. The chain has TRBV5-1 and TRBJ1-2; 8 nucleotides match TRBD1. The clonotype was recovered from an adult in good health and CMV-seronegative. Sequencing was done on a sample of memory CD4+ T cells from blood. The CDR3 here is CASSLGTGNPYGYTF. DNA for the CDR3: TGCGCCAGCAGCTTGGGGACAGGGAATCCCTATGGCTACACCTTC.